Following are 28 T cell receptor beta chains from one sample sequenced in a study of T cell responses to AZD1222 COVID-19 vaccine. Data came from immunoSEQ multiplex PCR; TCRdb stores just in-frame clones and leaves some out. The sample has 45,000 to 65,000 clones, about 87% seen once. The source was peripheral blood, collected 28 days after the second AZD1222 dose. These receptors were obtained from an adult who received the AZD1222 COVID-19 vaccine.

This rearrangement joins TRBV21-1 to TRBJ2-1; the table's D call, TRBD2, was not checked against the DNA. TRBV21-1 is a pseudogene segment. The CDR3 covers 16 residues. The CDR3 sequence: CASSKVLAGVYNEQFF. In DNA, the CDR3 is TGTGCCAGCAGCAAAGTTCTAGCGGGGGTTTACAATGAGCAGTTCTTC.

This rearrangement joins TRBV19 to TRBJ2-5, with TRBD1 matching 9 bases. V lost 1 base, J lost 3 bases, and 0 bases stayed unmatched. Germline V gives CDR1 LNHDA, CDR2 SQIVND (reference sequence). The CDR3 is 14 amino acids. CDR3: CASSIGQGEETQYF. The DNA for the CDR3 is TGTGCCAGTAGTATAGGACAGGGGGAAGAGACCCAGTACTTC.

The V call is TRBV5-1, the J call TRBJ2-3, with 9 bases aligning to TRBD2. Germline assignment: CDR1 SGHRS and CDR2 YFSETQ. Trimming cost V 0 bases and J 6 bases; bases outside gene matches: 11. This CDR3 contains 17 residues. The CDR3 bases are TGCGCCAGCAGCTTGGCCCCCCTTAGCGGGAGCGAGGATACGCAGTATTTT. It encodes CASSLAPLSGSEDTQYF.

The J gene is TRBJ2-7, the V gene TRBV19; 8 positions agree with TRBD2. Germline CDR1 reads LNHDA; CDR2 reads SQIVND (reference sequence). V was clipped by 9 bases and J by 0 bases; unmatched bases: 10. This CDR3 is 15 amino acids long. DNA for the CDR3: TGTGCCAGCAACGGACCGGGAGGGAACTCCTACGAGCAGTACTTC. This encodes CASNGPGGNSYEQYF.

The CDR3 DNA reads TGTGCCAGCACCCCTGTGGCTAGCTACACCTACGAGCAGTACTTC. It encodes CASTPVASYTYEQYF. This rearrangement joins TRBV2 to TRBJ2-7; possible D gene TRBD2, 5 bases. V gave up 7 bases and J gave up 2 bases, with 18 bases separating them. The CDR3 covers 15 residues. Germline assignment: CDR1 SNHLY and CDR2 FYNNEI.

This chain links TRBV9 with TRBJ2-5; D may be TRBD1 (6 bases). CDR1 is SGDLS, CDR2 YYNGEE, per germline. The CDR3 runs to 14 residues. V lost 4 bases and J lost 2, with 12 bases in between. In DNA, the CDR3 is TGTGCCAGCAGCCCATTCGGGACACAAGAGACCCAGTACTTC. Translated, it gives CASSPFGTQETQYF.

This sequence joins TRBV7-3 and TRBJ2-7; 9 bases align to TRBD1. The CDR3 contains 16 residues. Germline V gene lookup returns CDR1 SGHTA and CDR2 FQGTGA. V was pared by 5 bases and J by 9 bases, with 17 bases of the junction left unmatched. The CDR3 bases are TGTGCCAGCAGCACTGGGTCCGGGACAGGGAGCAAAGCGCAGTACTTC. Its protein product is CASSTGSGTGSKAQYF.

The chain employs TRBV5-1 and TRBJ1-3; 9 bases map to TRBD1. V shed 6 bases and J 2 bases; nucleotides not matched to a gene: 12. Germline V gene lookup returns CDR1 SGHRS and CDR2 YFSETQ. CDR3 length: 17 residues. The CDR3 DNA is TGCGCCAGCATGGGGACAGGGACTCCACGCCCTGGAAACACCATATATTTT. The encoded protein is CASMGTGTPRPGNTIYF.

The chain joins TRBV24-1 to TRBJ2-3; TRBD1 aligns across 9 bases. The CDR3 is 16 residues long. Germline V lookup: CDR1 KGHDR, CDR2 SFDVKD. V was pared by 4 bases and J by 4 bases, with 8 bases of the junction left unmatched. CDR3 amino acids: CATSDWTGVGADTQYF. CDR3 sequence (DNA): TGTGCCACCAGTGACTGGACAGGGGTCGGGGCAGATACGCAGTATTTT.

The chain couples TRBV5-4 to TRBJ2-7; 11 bases agree with TRBD2. The CDR3 loop spans 15 amino acids. J lost 1 base, V lost 4 bases, and 4 bases had no gene match. Germline V gene sequence: CDR1 SGHNT, CDR2 YYREEE (reference sequence). Written as DNA, the CDR3 is TGTGCCAGCAGCCCGGGACTAGCGGTATCCTACGAGCAGTACTTC. Protein: CASSPGLAVSYEQYF.

CDR3 nucleotide sequence: TGTGCCAGCAGTTTTCGACAGGGGATGGATACGCAGTATTTT. Its protein product is CASSFRQGMDTQYF. The chain carries TRBV28 and TRBJ2-3, with 8 nucleotides matching TRBD1. The CDR3 totals 14 residues. Unmatched junction bases numbered 5, after V lost 3 bases and J lost 6 bases. Germline lookup yields CDR1 MDHEN and CDR2 SYDVKM.

The rearrangement links TRBV12-3 or TRBV12-4 to TRBJ2-1, with D hard to call. This CDR3 has 12 amino acids. Between the trimmed V and J ends, which lost 7 bases and 8 bases, there was a span of 12 bases. The CDR3 sequence is CASKKDWDEQFF. As DNA, the CDR3 is TGTGCCAGCAAAAAGGATTGGGATGAGCAGTTCTTC.

The rearrangement uses TRBV3-1 (or the pseudogene TRBV3-2) and TRBJ2-2; D gene uncertain. V was shortened by 1 base and J by 7 bases, with 4 bases between the two germline ends. The CDR3 contains 12 residues. Germline assignment: CDR1 LGHDT and CDR2 YNNKEL (reference sequence). Here the CDR3 reads CASSQVNGELFF. The CDR3 DNA is TGTGCCAGCAGCCAAGTGAACGGGGAGCTGTTTTTT.

The CDR3 DNA is TGTGCCAGCAGCCTTAGGACTAGCGGGGGCCCCTACAATGAGCAGTTCTTC. Amino acid sequence: CASSLRTSGGPYNEQFF. The chain links TRBV9 to TRBJ2-1; 13 bases are shared with TRBD2. The CDR3 is made up of 17 amino acids. From germline, CDR1 is SGDLS and CDR2 YYNGEE. V gave up 4 bases and J gave up 2 bases; unmatched junction bases: 6.

V is TRBV24-1 and J is TRBJ2-3; TRBD2 matches 14 bases. CDR1 is KGHDR and CDR2 is SFDVKD in the germline V gene. The CDR3 runs to 16 residues. After removal of 4 bases from V and 9 bases from J, the junction contained 8 bases not matched to a gene. CDR3 bases: TGTGCCACCAGTGAACCTGGACTAGCGGGAGGCGGGACGCAGTATTTT. This translates into CATSEPGLAGGGTQYF.

The gene calls are TRBV7-3 and TRBJ2-3; D is unclear. From germline, CDR1 is SGHTA and CDR2 FQGTGA. The CDR3 is 12 amino acids. Trimming took off 5 bases at V and 1 base at J, with 4 bases between the two ends. This CDR3 reads CASSPGTDTQYF. In DNA form, the CDR3 reads TGTGCCAGCAGCCCCGGCACAGATACGCAGTATTTT. Looking up the rest from reference TRBV7-3 and TRBJ2-3 gives the full variable domain: GAGVSQTPSNKVTEKGKYVELRCDPISGHTALYWYRQSLGQGPEFLIYFQGTGAADDSGLPNDRFFAVRPEGSVSTLKIQRTERGDSAVYLCASSPGTDTQYFGPGTRLTVL.

The genes are TRBV6-5 and TRBJ1-5, with a possible D match to TRBD1 (6 bases). Germline V gene sequence: CDR1 MNHEY, CDR2 SVGAGI. The ends were cut back, 7 bases at V and 7 bases at J, with 14 bases in the middle. CDR3 length: 13 amino acids. The CDR3 DNA reads as TGTGCCAGCAAAGGAGGGGGAGGACAGCCCCAGCATTTT. This sequence encodes CASKGGGGQPQHF.

This clone was observed a few times. J is TRBJ1-1 and V is TRBV9; D not certain. V lost 0 bases and J 7 bases, leaving 13 bases between the germline ends. This CDR3 has 14 residues. Germline-derived CDR1 and CDR2 are SGDLS and YYNGEE. CDR3 sequence: CASSVDPRVGEAFF. The CDR3 nucleotides read TGTGCCAGCAGCGTAGATCCCCGGGTTGGTGAAGCTTTCTTT.

J is TRBJ2-7 and V is TRBV9, with TRBD1 identical over 9 bases. The J segment lost 6 bases and the V segment lost 0 bases, leaving 7 bases of the junction unmatched. The CDR3 spans 15 residues. The germline gives CDR1 SGDLS, CDR2 YYNGEE. In DNA, the CDR3 is TGTGCCAGCAGCGTAGGAACAGGGGGCTGGTCCGAGCAGTACTTC. This sequence encodes CASSVGTGGWSEQYF.

The genes are TRBV10-1 and TRBJ2-1; 7 positions match TRBD1. CDR3 length: 15 amino acids. Germline CDR1 reads WNHNN; CDR2 reads SYGVQD (reference sequence). Trimming cost V 10 bases and J 4 bases; bases outside gene matches: 13. The CDR3 DNA sequence: TGCGCCAACTCGTATCCGGGACAGTTATACAATGAGCAGTTCTTC. It is translated as CANSYPGQLYNEQFF.

This rearrangement joins TRBV6-1 to TRBJ2-3; a possible D gene is TRBD1 (5 bases). The V end lost 0 bases, the J end lost 4 bases, and 11 bases lay between the germline ends. The CDR3 is made up of 15 amino acids. The V gene's germline CDR1 is MNHNS and CDR2 SASEGT. This CDR3 reads CASSEALRAADTQYF. In DNA, the CDR3 is TGTGCCAGCAGTGAAGCGCTCAGGGCTGCAGATACGCAGTATTTT.

On this clone itself: The junction does not match germline at one end; this may be a read error. The chain is built from TRBV7-7 and TRBJ2-5; 8 bases agree with TRBD1. The CDR3 has 16 amino acids. Germline V gives CDR1 SSHAT, CDR2 FNYEAQ (reference sequence). CDR3 bases: TGTGCTAGCAGCCATTCACCGGCAGGGGGCAGGGAGACCCAGTACTTC. Residues: CASSHSPAGGRETQYF. The entire variable domain, with the rest obtained from reference TRBV7-7 and TRBJ2-5, is as follows: GAGVSQSPRYKVTKRGQDVTLRCDPISSHATLYWYQQALGQGPEFLTYFNYEAQPDKSGLPSDRFSAERPEGSISTLTIQRTEQRDSAMYRCASSHSPAGGRETQYFGPGTRLLVL.

The rearrangement links TRBV5-1 to TRBJ2-5, with 8 bases that match TRBD2. V dropped 0 bases and J dropped 3; count of bases not matched to a gene: 7. Germline CDR1 SGHRS, CDR2 YFSETQ. This CDR3 spans 16 amino acids. The CDR3 bases are TGCGCCAGCAGCTTGGCCGTTACTAGCGGAAAAGAGACCCAGTACTTC. Protein: CASSLAVTSGKETQYF. Full variable domain (rest looked up from reference TRBV5-1 and TRBJ2-5): KAGVTQTPRYLIKTRGQQVTLSCSPISGHRSVSWYQQTPGQGLQFLFEYFSETQRNKGNFPGRFSGRQFSNSRSEMNVSTLELGDSALYLCASSLAVTSGKETQYFGPGTRLLVL.

V is TRBV5-4 and J is TRBJ1-5; 12 bases match TRBD1. The germline CDR1 and CDR2 sequences are SGHNT and YYREEE (reference sequence). The CDR3 totals 17 residues. V gave up 3 bases and J gave up 6 bases; unmatched junction bases: 10. CDR3 loop: CASSSGTGGPNTQPQHF. Written as DNA, the CDR3 is TGTGCCAGCAGCTCCGGGACAGGGGGCCCAAACACTCAGCCCCAGCATTTT.

The gene calls are TRBV7-8 and TRBJ2-3; D remains ambiguous. This CDR3 contains 21 residues. The germline gives CDR1 SGHVS, CDR2 FQNEAQ. Trimming shortened V by 1 base and J by 0 bases, and 26 bases separated the two germline ends. CDR3 amino acids: CASSLDRGSTITPKSTDTQYF. The CDR3 bases are TGTGCCAGCAGCTTAGATCGCGGCTCGACCATAACTCCAAAAAGCACAGATACGCAGTATTTT.

This chain uses TRBV2 with TRBJ2-5; TRBD1 aligns across 10 bases. Germline assignment: CDR1 SNHLY and CDR2 FYNNEI. J lost 4 bases, V lost 3 bases, and 5 bases had no gene match. The CDR3 runs 15 residues. The CDR3 DNA reads as TGTGCCAGCAGTGATGGGACAGGGGTGGTAGAGACCCAGTACTTC. Amino acids: CASSDGTGVVETQYF.

This rearrangement joins TRBV5-5 to TRBJ1-5; D possibly corresponds to TRBD1 (6 bases). Germline values: CDR1 SGHKS, CDR2 YYEKEE (reference sequence). This CDR3 region has 14 residues. V was shortened by 0 bases and J by 14 bases, with 18 bases between the two germline ends. The CDR3 region is CASSLDMGIGQKHF. The CDR3 nucleotides read TGTGCCAGCAGCTTGGATATGGGTATAGGACAGAAGCATTTT. The whole variable domain, remainder taken from reference TRBV5-5 and TRBJ1-5, is DAGVTQSPTHLIKTRGQQVTLRCSPISGHKSVSWYQQVLGQGPQFIFQYYEKEERGRGNFPDRFSARQFPNYSSELNVNALLLGDSALYLCASSLDMGIGQKHFGDGTRLSIL.

The chain carries TRBV7-3 and TRBJ2-3; 7 bases fit TRBD2. The CDR3 is 15 residues long. Trimming at V came to 1 base and at J to 3 bases, leaving 4 bases not matched to a gene. Germline V CDR1 and CDR2: SGHTA, FQGTGA. CDR3 sequence: CASSLIPGGTDTQYF. The CDR3 DNA reads TGTGCCAGCAGCTTAATTCCGGGGGGAACAGATACGCAGTATTTT. Full variable domain (missing parts from reference TRBV7-3 and TRBJ2-3): GAGVSQTPSNKVTEKGKYVELRCDPISGHTALYWYRQSLGQGPEFLIYFQGTGAADDSGLPNDRFFAVRPEGSVSTLKIQRTERGDSAVYLCASSLIPGGTDTQYFGPGTRLTVL.